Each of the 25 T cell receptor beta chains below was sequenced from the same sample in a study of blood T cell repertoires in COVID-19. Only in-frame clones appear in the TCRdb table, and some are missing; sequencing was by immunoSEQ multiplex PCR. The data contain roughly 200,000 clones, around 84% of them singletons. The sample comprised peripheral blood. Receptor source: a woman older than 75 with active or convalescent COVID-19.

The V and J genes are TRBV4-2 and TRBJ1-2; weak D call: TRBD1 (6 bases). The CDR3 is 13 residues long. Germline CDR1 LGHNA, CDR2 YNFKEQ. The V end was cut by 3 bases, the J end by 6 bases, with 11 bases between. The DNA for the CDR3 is TGTGCCAGCAGCCAGCGACAGGCTGATGGCTACACCTTC. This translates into CASSQRQADGYTF.

The CDR3 is CASSSPGAGGYTF. The CDR3 DNA sequence: TGTGCCAGCAGTTCTCCGGGAGCCGGGGGGTACACCTTC. The V call is TRBV28, the J call TRBJ1-2; possibly TRBD1 for D (5 bases). This CDR3 contains 13 residues. Trimming cost V 4 bases and J 11 bases, with 17 bases left between them. CDR1 MDHEN and CDR2 SYDVKM come from the germline V gene.

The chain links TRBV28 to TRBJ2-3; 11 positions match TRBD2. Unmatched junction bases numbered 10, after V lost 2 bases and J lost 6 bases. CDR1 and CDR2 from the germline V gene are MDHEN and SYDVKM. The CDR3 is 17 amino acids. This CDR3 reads CASSLVLAGGPRDTQYF. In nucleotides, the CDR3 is TGTGCCAGCAGTTTAGTGCTAGCGGGGGGACCTCGGGATACGCAGTATTTT.

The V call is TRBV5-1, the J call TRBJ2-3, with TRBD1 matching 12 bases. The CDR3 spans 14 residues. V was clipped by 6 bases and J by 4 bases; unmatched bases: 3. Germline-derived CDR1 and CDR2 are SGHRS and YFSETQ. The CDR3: CASKGQGASDTQYF. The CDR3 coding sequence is TGCGCCAGCAAGGGACAGGGGGCATCAGATACGCAGTATTTT. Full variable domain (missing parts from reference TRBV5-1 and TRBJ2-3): KAGVTQTPRYLIKTRGQQVTLSCSPISGHRSVSWYQQTPGQGLQFLFEYFSETQRNKGNFPGRFSGRQFSNSRSEMNVSTLELGDSALYLCASKGQGASDTQYFGPGTRLTVL.

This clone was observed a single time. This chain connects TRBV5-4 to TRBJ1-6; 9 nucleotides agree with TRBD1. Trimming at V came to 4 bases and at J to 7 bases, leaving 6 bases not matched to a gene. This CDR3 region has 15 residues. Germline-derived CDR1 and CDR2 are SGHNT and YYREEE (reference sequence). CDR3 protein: CASSTRTGDNSPLHF. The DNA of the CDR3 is TGTGCCAGCAGCACCAGGACAGGGGACAATTCACCCCTCCACTTT. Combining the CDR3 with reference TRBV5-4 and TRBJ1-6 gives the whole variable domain ETGVTQSPTHLIKTRGQQVTLRCSSQSGHNTVSWYQQALGQGPQFIFQYYREEENGRGNFPPRFSGLQFPNYSSELNVNALELDDSALYLCASSTRTGDNSPLHFGNGTRLTVT.

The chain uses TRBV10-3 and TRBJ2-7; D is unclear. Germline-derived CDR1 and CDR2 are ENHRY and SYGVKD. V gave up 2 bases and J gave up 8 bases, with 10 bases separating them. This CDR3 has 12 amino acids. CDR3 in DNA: TGTGCCATCAGTGAGGGTAGAGAGAAGCAGTACTTC. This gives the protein CAISEGREKQYF.

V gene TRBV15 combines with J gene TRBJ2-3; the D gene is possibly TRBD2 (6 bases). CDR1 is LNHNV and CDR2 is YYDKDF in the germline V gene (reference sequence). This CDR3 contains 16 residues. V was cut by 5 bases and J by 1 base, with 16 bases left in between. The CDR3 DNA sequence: TGTGCCACCAGCGAGTTGGGGACTCGTGGCACAGATACGCAGTATTTT. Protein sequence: CATSELGTRGTDTQYF.

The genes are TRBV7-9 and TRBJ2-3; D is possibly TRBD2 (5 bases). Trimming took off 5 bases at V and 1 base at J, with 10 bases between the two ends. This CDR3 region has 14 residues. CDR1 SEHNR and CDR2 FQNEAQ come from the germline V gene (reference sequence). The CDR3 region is CASSQELGTDTQYF. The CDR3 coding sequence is TGTGCCAGCAGCCAAGAACTAGGCACAGATACGCAGTATTTT.

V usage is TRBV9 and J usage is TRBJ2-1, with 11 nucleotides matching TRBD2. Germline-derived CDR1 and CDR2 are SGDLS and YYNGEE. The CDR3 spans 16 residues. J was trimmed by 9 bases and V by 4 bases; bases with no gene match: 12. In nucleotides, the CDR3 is TGTGCCAGCAGCCCACCCCTAGCGGGGGGCAGGGGTGAGCAGTTCTTC. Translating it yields CASSPPLAGGRGEQFF. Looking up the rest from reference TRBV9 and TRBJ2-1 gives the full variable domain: DSGVTQTPKHLITATGQRVTLRCSPRSGDLSVYWYQQSLDQGLQFLIQYYNGEERAKGNILERFSAQQFPDLHSELNLSSLELGDSALYFCASSPPLAGGRGEQFFGPGTRLTVL.

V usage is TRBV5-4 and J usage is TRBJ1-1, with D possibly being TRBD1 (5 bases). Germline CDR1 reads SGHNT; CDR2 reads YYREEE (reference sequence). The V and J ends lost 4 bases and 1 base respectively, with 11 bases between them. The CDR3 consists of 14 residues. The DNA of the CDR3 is TGTGCCAGCAGCGGCTCGGGGGGGAACACTGAAGCTTTCTTT. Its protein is CASSGSGGNTEAFF. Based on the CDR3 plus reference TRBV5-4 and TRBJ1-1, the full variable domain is ETGVTQSPTHLIKTRGQQVTLRCSSQSGHNTVSWYQQALGQGPQFIFQYYREEENGRGNFPPRFSGLQFPNYSSELNVNALELDDSALYLCASSGSGGNTEAFFGQGTRLTVV.

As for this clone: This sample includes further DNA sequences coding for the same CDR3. CDR3 loop: CASSPRGLAGGQETQYF. The DNA of the CDR3 is TGTGCCAGCTCACCAAGGGGACTAGCGGGGGGTCAAGAGACCCAGTACTTC. The chain couples TRBV18 to TRBJ2-5, with 15 nucleotides matching TRBD2. The CDR3 contains 17 residues. Germline values: CDR1 KGHSH, CDR2 LQKENI. After removal of 2 bases from V and 2 bases from J, the junction contained 3 bases not matched to a gene.

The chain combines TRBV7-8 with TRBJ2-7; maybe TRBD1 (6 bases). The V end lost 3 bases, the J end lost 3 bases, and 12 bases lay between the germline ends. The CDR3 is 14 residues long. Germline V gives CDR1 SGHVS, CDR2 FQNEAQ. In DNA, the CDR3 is TGTGCCAGCAGCTTCCGGGACAAGGGCTACGAGCAGTACTTC. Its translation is CASSFRDKGYEQYF.

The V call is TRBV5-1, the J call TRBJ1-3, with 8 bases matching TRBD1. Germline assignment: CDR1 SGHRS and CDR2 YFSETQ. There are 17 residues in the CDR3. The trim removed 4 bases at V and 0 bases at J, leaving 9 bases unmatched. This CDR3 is CASSPKGQGNSGNTIYF. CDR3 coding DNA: TGCGCCAGCAGCCCGAAAGGACAGGGAAACTCTGGAAACACCATATATTTT.

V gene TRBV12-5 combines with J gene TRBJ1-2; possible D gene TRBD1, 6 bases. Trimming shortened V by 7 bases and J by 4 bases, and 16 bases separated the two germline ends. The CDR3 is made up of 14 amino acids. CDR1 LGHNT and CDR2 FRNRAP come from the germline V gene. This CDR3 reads CASAWAGDLYGYTF. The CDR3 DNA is TGTGCTAGTGCCTGGGCAGGGGATCTCTATGGCTACACCTTC.

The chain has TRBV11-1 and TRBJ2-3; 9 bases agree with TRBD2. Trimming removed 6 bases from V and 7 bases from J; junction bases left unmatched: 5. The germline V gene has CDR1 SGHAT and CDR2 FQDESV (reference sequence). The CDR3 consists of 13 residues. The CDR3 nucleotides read TGTGCCAGCAGTTCACTAGCGGGCAATACGCAGTATTTT. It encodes CASSSLAGNTQYF.

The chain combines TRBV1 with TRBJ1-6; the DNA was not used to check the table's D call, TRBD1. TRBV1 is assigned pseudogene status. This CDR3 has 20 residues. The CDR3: CTSSQSPDRGQDYYNSPLHF. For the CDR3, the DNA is TGCACCAGCAGCCAATCCCCTGACAGGGGGCAGGATTACTATAATTCACCCCTCCACTTT.

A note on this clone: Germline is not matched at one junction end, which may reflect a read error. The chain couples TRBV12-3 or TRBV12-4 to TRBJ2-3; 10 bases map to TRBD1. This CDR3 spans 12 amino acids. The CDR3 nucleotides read TGTGCCAGCAGTCTGACAGGGGGCGCAGGGGTTTTT. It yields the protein CASSLTGGAGVF.

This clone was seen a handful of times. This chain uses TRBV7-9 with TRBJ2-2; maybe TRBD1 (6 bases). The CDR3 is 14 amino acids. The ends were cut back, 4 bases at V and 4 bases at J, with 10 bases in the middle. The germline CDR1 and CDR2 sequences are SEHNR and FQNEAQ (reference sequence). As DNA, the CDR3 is TGTGCCAGCAGCTGGTCAGGGGTCACCGGGGAGCTGTTTTTT. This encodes CASSWSGVTGELFF.

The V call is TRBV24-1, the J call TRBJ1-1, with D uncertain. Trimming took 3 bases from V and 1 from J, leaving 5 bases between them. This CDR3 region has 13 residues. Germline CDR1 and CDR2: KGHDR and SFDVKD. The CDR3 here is CATSDRGNTEAFF. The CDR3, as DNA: TGTGCCACCAGTGATCGGGGGAACACTGAAGCTTTCTTT.

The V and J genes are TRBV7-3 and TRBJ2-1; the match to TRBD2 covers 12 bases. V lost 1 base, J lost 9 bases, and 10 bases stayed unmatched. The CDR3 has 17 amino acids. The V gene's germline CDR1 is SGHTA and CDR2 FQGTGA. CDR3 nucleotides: TGTGCCAGCAGCTTAATACCTAGCGGGAGGGCCGTCGGTGAGCAGTTCTTC. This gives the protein CASSLIPSGRAVGEQFF.

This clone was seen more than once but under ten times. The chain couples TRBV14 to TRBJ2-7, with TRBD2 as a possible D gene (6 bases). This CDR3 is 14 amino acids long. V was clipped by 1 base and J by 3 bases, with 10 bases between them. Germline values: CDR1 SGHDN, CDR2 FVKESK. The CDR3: CASSQAGGDYEQYF. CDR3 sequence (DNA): TGTGCCAGCAGCCAAGCGGGCGGGGACTACGAGCAGTACTTC.

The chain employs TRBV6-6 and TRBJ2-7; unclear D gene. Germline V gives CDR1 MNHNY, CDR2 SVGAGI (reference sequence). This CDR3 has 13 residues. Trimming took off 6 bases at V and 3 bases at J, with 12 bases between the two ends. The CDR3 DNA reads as TGTGCCAGCAGCCACAGTGAACTCTACGAGCAGTACTTC. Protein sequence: CASSHSELYEQYF.

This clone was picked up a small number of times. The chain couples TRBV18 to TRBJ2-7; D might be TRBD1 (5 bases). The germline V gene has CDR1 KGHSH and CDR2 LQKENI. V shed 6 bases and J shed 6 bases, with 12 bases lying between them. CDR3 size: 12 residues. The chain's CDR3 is CASSPDRSEQYF. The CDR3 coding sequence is TGTGCCAGCTCCCCCGACAGAAGCGAGCAGTACTTC.

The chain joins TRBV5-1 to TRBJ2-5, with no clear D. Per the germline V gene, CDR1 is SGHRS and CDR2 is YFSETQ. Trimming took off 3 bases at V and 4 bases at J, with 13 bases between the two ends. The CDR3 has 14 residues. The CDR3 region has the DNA TGCGCCAGCAGCTCAAAGACAAAGCTAGAGACCCAGTACTTC. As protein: CASSSKTKLETQYF.

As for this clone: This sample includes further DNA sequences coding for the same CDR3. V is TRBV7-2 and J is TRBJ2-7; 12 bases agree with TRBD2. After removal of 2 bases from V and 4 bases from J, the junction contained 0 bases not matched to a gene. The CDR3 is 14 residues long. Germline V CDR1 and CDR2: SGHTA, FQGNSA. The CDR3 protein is CASSLLAGGYEQYF. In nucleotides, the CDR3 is TGTGCCAGCAGCTTACTAGCGGGGGGGTACGAGCAGTACTTC.